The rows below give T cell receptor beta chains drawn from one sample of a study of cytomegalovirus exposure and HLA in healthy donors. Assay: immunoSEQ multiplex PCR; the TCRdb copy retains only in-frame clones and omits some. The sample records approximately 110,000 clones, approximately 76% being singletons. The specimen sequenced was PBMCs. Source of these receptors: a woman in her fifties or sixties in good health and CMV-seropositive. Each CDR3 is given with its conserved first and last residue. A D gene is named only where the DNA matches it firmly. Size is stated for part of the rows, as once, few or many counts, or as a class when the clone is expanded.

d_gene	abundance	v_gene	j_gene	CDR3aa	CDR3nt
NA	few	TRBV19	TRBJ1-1	CASSVRNTEAFF	TGTGCCAGTAGTGTCAGGAACACTGAAGCTTTCTTT
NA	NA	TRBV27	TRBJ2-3	CASSLAWTDTDTQYF	TGTGCCAGCAGTTTAGCGTGGACAGACACAGATACGCAGTATTTT
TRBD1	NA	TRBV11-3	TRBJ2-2	CASSLGQGMDTGELFF	TGTGCCAGCAGCCTCGGACAGGGAATGGACACCGGGGAGCTGTTTTTT
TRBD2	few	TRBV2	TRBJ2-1	CASSVAGGDEQFF	TGTGCCAGCAGTGTGGCGGGGGGCGATGAGCAGTTCTTC
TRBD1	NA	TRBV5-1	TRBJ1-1	CASSTLTGGLAEAFF	TGCGCCAGCAGCACCCTTACAGGGGGCCTGGCTGAAGCTTTCTTT
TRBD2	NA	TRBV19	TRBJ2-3	CASSIQLAGGLDTQYF	TGTGCCAGTAGTATCCAACTAGCGGGGGGTCTAGATACGCAGTATTTT
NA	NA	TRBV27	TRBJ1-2	CASSFSGGYVGYTF	TGTGCCAGCAGTTTTTCGGGGGGGTACGTGGGCTACACCTTC
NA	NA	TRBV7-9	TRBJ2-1	CASSSEEFEQFF	TGTGCCAGCAGCTCGGAGGAATTCGAGCAGTTCTTC
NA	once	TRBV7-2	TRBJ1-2	CASSEIGQVYGYTF	TGTGCCAGCAGCGAAATCGGTCAGGTCTATGGCTACACCTTC
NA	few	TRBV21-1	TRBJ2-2	CASSKGGEGSGELFF	TGTGCCAGCAGCAAAGGGGGGGAGGGGTCGGGGGAGCTGTTTTTT
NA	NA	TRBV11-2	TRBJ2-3	CASSPRLTMDTQYF	TGTGCCAGCAGCCCCCGTTTAACTATGGATACGCAGTATTTT
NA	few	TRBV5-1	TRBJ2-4	CASSLVQGSIQYF	TGCGCCAGCAGCTTGGTTCAGGGTAGCATTCAGTACTTC
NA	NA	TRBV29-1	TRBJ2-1	CSVGGHYNEQFF	TGCAGCGTTGGGGGCCACTACAATGAGCAGTTCTTC
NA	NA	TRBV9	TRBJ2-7	CASSVGAGSHEQYF	TGTGCCAGCAGCGTAGGGGCAGGGTCTCACGAGCAGTACTTC
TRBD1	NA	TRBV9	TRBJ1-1	CASSPSGGRGTEAFF	TGTGCCAGCAGCCCATCAGGGGGCAGGGGCACTGAAGCTTTCTTT
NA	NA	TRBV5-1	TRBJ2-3	CASSSRTIATDTQYF	TGCGCCAGCAGCTCCCGGACAATCGCGACCGATACGCAGTATTTT
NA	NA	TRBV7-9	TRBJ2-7	CSSSPSRAEQYF	TGTTCCAGCAGCCCATCGAGAGCTGAGCAGTACTTC
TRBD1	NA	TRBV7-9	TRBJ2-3	CASSIRTGGVADTQYF	TGTGCCAGCAGCATACGGACAGGGGGCGTCGCAGATACGCAGTATTTT
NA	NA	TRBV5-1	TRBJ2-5	CASSLTSWGTEETQYF	TGCGCCAGCAGCTTGACTAGCTGGGGGACAGAGGAGACCCAGTACTTC
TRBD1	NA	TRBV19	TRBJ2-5	CASRGTGVQGQETQYF	TGTGCCAGCCGCGGGACAGGGGTCCAAGGACAAGAGACCCAGTACTTC
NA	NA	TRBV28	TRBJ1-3	CASSLGGPSLYF	TGTGCCAGCAGTTTAGGAGGCCCCAGCTTATATTTT
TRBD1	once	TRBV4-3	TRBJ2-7	CASSLNPGQGIYEQYF	TGCGCCAGCAGCCTCAACCCCGGACAGGGGATCTACGAGCAGTACTTC
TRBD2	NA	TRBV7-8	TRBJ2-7	CASSLGTSSLEQYF	TGTGCCAGCAGCTTAGGGACTAGTTCCCTCGAGCAGTACTTC
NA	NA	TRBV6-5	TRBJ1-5	CASSPRLPRNQPQHF	TGTGCCAGCAGCCCCCGACTACCTCGAAATCAGCCCCAGCATTTT
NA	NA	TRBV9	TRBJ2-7	CASSPRQFSYEQYF	TGTGCCAGCAGCCCCAGACAGTTCTCCTACGAGCAGTACTTC
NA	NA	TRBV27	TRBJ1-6	CASSPRTDNSPLHF	TGTGCCAGCAGTCCCCGGACAGATAATTCACCCCTCCACTTT
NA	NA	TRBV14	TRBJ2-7	CASSLIQGPAYEQYF	TGTGCCAGCAGCCTGATCCAGGGGCCAGCCTACGAGCAGTACTTC
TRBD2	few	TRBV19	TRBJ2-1	CASRPSSGSWDEQFF	TGTGCCAGTAGACCGTCTAGCGGGAGTTGGGATGAGCAGTTCTTC
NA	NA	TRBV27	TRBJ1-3	CASSPTYSGNTIYF	TGTGCCAGCAGTCCCACTTACTCTGGAAACACCATATATTTT
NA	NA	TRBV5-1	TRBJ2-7	CASSYLEGPLNEQYF	TGCGCCAGCAGCTACTTGGAGGGCCCATTGAACGAGCAGTACTTC
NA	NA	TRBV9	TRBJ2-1	CASSVSPGSYNEQFF	TGTGCCAGCAGCGTAAGCCCGGGCTCCTACAATGAGCAGTTCTTC
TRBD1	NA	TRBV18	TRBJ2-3	CASSPRLGQGVSDTQYF	TGTGCCAGCTCACCACGGCTGGGACAGGGGGTGTCAGATACGCAGTATTTT
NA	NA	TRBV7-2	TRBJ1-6	CASSLAGPNSPLHF	TGTGCCAGCAGCTTAGCCGGTCCTAATTCACCCCTCCACTTT
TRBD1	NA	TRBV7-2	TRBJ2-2	CASSLWTGGAGELFF	TGTGCCAGCAGCTTATGGACAGGGGGAGCCGGGGAGCTGTTTTTT
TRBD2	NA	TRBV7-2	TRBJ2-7	CASSPGLAGAYEQYF	TGTGCCAGCAGCCCTGGACTAGCGGGGGCCTACGAGCAGTACTTC
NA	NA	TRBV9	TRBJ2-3	CASSLQDSSTDTQYF	TGTGCCAGCAGCCTCCAGGACAGTAGCACAGATACGCAGTATTTT
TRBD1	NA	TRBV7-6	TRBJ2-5	CASSWTGGETQYF	TGTGCCAGCAGCTGGACAGGGGGGGAGACCCAGTACTTC
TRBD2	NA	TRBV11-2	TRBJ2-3	CASSLGLSGGQYF	TGTGCCAGCAGCTTAGGCCTTAGCGGGGGGCAGTATTTT
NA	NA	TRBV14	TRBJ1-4	CASSQEEGVRGKFF	TGTGCCAGCAGCCAAGAGGAGGGCGTAAGGGGTAAGTTTTTT
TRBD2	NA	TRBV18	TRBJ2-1	CASSPTSGSYNEQFF	TGTGCCAGCTCACCGACTAGCGGGAGTTACAATGAGCAGTTCTTC
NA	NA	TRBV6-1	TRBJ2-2	CASSESLGAPTGELFF	TGTGCCAGCAGTGAGAGTTTGGGCGCGCCCACCGGGGAGCTGTTTTTT
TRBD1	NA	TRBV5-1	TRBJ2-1	CASRPDRANEQFF	TGCGCCAGCAGACCTGACAGGGCCAATGAGCAGTTCTTC
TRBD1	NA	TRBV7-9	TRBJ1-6	CASSRTTGASSYNSPLHF	TGTGCCAGCAGCCGAACAACAGGGGCAAGCTCCTATAATTCACCCCTCCACTTT
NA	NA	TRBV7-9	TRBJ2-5	CASSQRPGLEETQYF	TGTGCCAGCAGCCAGAGGCCCGGTCTGGAAGAGACCCAGTACTTC
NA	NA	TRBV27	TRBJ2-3	CASSSSEKPDTQYF	TGTGCCAGCAGTTCCTCGGAGAAACCAGATACGCAGTATTTT
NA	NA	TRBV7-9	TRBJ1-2	CASSSTLPGNYGYTF	TGTGCCAGCAGCTCCACCCTCCCCGGTAACTATGGCTACACCTTC
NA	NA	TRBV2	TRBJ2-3	CASSVLGGGTDTQYF	TGTGCCAGCAGTGTATTAGGGGGAGGCACAGATACGCAGTATTTT
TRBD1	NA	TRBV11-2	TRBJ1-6	CASSTWRQGRGSPLHF	TGTGCCAGCAGCACGTGGCGACAGGGCAGGGGTTCACCCCTCCACTTT
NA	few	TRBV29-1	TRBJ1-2	CSGGTQSGYTF	TGCAGCGGGGGGACACAATCCGGCTACACCTTC
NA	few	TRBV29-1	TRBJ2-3	CSALTRNTQYF	TGCAGCGCCCTTACTAGAAACACGCAGTATTTT
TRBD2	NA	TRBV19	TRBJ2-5	CASSNLLAGVQETQYF	TGTGCCAGTAGTAATTTGCTAGCGGGGGTCCAAGAGACCCAGTACTTC
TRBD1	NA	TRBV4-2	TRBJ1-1	CASSLYRGLSTEAFF	TGTGCCAGCAGCCTCTACAGGGGGCTAAGCACTGAAGCTTTCTTT
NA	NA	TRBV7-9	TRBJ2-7	CASSRTGTNYEQYF	TGTGCCAGCAGCCGCACCGGTACCAACTACGAGCAGTACTTC